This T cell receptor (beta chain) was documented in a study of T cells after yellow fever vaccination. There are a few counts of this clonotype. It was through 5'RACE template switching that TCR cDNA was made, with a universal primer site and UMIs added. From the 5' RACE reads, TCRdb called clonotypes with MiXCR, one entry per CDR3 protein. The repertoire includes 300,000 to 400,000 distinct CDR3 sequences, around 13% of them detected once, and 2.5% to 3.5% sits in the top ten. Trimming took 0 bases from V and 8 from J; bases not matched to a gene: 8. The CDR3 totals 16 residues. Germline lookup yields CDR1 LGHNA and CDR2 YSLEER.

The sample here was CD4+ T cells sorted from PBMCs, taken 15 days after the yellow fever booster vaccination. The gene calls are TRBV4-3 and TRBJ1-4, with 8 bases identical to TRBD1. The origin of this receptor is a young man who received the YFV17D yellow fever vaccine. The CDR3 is CASSQDRQGAREKLFF. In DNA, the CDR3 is TGCGCCAGCAGCCAAGATAGGCAGGGGGCGCGGGAAAAACTGTTTTTT.